The rows below give T cell receptor beta chains drawn from one sample of a study of glioma-infiltrating T cells after dendritic cell vaccination. Method: immunoSEQ multiplex PCR; TCRdb's copy keeps in-frame clones and lacks some. The sample holds 55,000 to 75,000 clones; approximately 80% are singletons and the top ten take 15% to 19%. Specimen: blood, collected after dendritic cell vaccination. Receptor source: a human donor with glioblastoma. Both conserved end residues are part of each CDR3. Each record gives: V gene, J gene, D gene, clone size, CDR3 DNA, CDR3 protein. A D gene is named only where the DNA matches it firmly. Part of the rows lack a size; the others show once, few, many or a class for expanded clones.

>TRBV19|TRBJ2-5|TRBD1|-
TGTGCCAGTAGAGAAAGGGACAGGGAAGAGACCCAGTACTTC
CASRERDREETQYF
>TRBV19|TRBJ1-2|-|-
TGTGCCAGTAGTATACTTACTAACTATGGCTACACCTTC
CASSILTNYGYTF
>TRBV18|TRBJ2-7|TRBD1|few
TGTGCCAGCTCAGATGCCGGGACAGGAGATTACGAGCAGTACTTC
CASSDAGTGDYEQYF
>TRBV5-1|TRBJ2-7|TRBD2|once
TGCGCCAGCCGACCCTCGGGGGGTCCGCCGTGGGAGCAGTACTTC
CASRPSGGPPWEQYF
>TRBV5-1|TRBJ2-5|-|-
TGCGCCAGCAGCTTGGACGCCAGGCAAGAGACCCAGTACTTC
CASSLDARQETQYF
>TRBV4-2|TRBJ2-3|TRBD2|-
TGTGCCAGCAGCCAAGTAGCGGGGGACCTTTTTAGCACAGATACGCAGTATTTT
CASSQVAGDLFSTDTQYF
>TRBV16|TRBJ1-5|-|few
TGTGCCAGCAGCCAAGGGGGGTATGGCAATCAGCCCCAGCATTTT
CASSQGGYGNQPQHF
>TRBV11-3|TRBJ2-1|-|-
TGTGCCAGCAGCTTAGGACAGACGTACAATGAGCAGTTCTTC
CASSLGQTYNEQFF
>TRBV6-1|TRBJ2-3|TRBD1|-
TGTGCCAGCAGTGAGGGACAGGCCCGCACAGATACGCAGTATTTT
CASSEGQARTDTQYF
>TRBV18|TRBJ1-6|-|-
TGTGCCAGTACACAGGGCGCCAATTCACCCCTCCACTTT
CASTQGANSPLHF
>TRBV30|TRBJ1-4|-|-
TGTGCCTGGAGTGTACCGGTGTCCGGGAACTCTGAAAAACTGTTTTTT
CAWSVPVSGNSEKLFF
>TRBV7-9|TRBJ2-2|-|once
TGTGCCAGCAGCTGGGGGGGGCCCAACACCGGGGAGCTGTTTTTT
CASSWGGPNTGELFF
>TRBV19|TRBJ2-3|-|-
TGTGCCAGTAGTCCCTTCCGGGACTCTCGCACAGATACGCAGTATTTT
CASSPFRDSRTDTQYF
>TRBV19|TRBJ1-2|TRBD1|-
TGTGCCACACGGACAGGCGCGTATGGCTACACCTTC
CATRTGAYGYTF
>TRBV4-3|TRBJ1-3|-|few
TGCGCCAGCAGCCAAGTCTTGACCATATATTTT
CASSQVLTIYF
>TRBV19|TRBJ2-7|TRBD1|-
TGTGCCAGTAGTCCGGACGCCGGGACAGGTAGCTCCTACGAGCAGTACTTC
CASSPDAGTGSSYEQYF
>TRBV6-6|TRBJ1-5|TRBD1|-
TGTGCCAGCAGAAACGATGCGACAGGGAGTCAGCCCCAGCATTTT
CASRNDATGSQPQHF
>TRBV13|TRBJ1-1|TRBD1|-
TGTGCCAGCAGCTCATGGGACAGCCGTGAAGCTTTCTTT
CASSSWDSREAFF
>TRBV5-4|TRBJ2-5|-|-
TGTGCCAGCAGCCCCCGTAATGAAGAGACCCAGTACTTC
CASSPRNEETQYF
>TRBV5-8|TRBJ1-5|TRBD1|-
TGTGCCAGCAGCTTTGGACAGGCTTATAGCAATCAGCCCCAGCATTTT
CASSFGQAYSNQPQHF
>TRBV5-1|TRBJ2-7|-|-
TGCGCCAGCAACCCCGGGACACACTCCTACGAGCAGTACTTC
CASNPGTHSYEQYF
>TRBV2|TRBJ2-7|-|few
TGTGCCAGCACGAACATTGAGGCATCCTACGAGCAGTACTTC
CASTNIEASYEQYF
>TRBV28|TRBJ2-3|TRBD2|-
TGTGCCAGCAGTTTTCCGAACCCTAGCGGGGGGGCAAGCACAGATACGCAGTATTTT
CASSFPNPSGGASTDTQYF
>TRBV5-8|TRBJ2-2|TRBD1|-
TGTGCCAGCAGCTTGGTACAGGGGCGAACCGGGGAGCTGTTTTTT
CASSLVQGRTGELFF
>TRBV19|TRBJ1-5|-|-
TGTGCCAGTAGGTTCGGGAATAGCAATCAGCCCCAGCATTTT
CASRFGNSNQPQHF
>TRBV5-1|TRBJ2-1|-|-
TGCGCCAGCACCTTAGGGCAGGGTACCTACAATGAGCAGTTCTTC
CASTLGQGTYNEQFF
>TRBV19|TRBJ2-3|-|-
TGTGCCAGTAGTACCCACTTGGATACGCAGTATTTT
CASSTHLDTQYF
>TRBV2|TRBJ1-6|TRBD1|-
TGTGCCAGCAGTCCCCCCTCAGGGGGTAATAATTCACCCCTCCACTTT
CASSPPSGGNNSPLHF
>TRBV5-1|TRBJ1-2|-|-
TGCGCCAGCAGCGCAGGGAGGGTCTATGGCTACACCTTC
CASSAGRVYGYTF
>TRBV5-1|TRBJ2-3|-|-
TGCGCCAGCAGCTCGCCCGGGGGGCCCTTAAGTTTT
CASSSPGGPLSF
>TRBV5-4|TRBJ2-7|TRBD1|-
TGTGCCAGCAGCTTTGACAGACAGGGGTCCTACGAGCAGTACTTC
CASSFDRQGSYEQYF
>TRBV6-6|TRBJ2-1|TRBD2|-
TGTGCCAGCAGTTCGCGGGAGTACAATGAGCAGTTCTTC
CASSSREYNEQFF
>TRBV4-1|TRBJ1-1|-|-
TGCGCCAGCAGCCACTACCCGCGAGGTGCCACTGAAGCTTTCTTT
CASSHYPRGATEAFF
>TRBV28|TRBJ1-1|TRBD1|-
TGTGCCAGCAGTACCTTACAGGGGGCGACCACTGAAGCTTTCTTT
CASSTLQGATTEAFF
>TRBV6-5|TRBJ1-1|TRBD1|-
TGTGCCAGCAGTCACGACAGGGGTGAAACCACTGAAGCTTTCTTT
CASSHDRGETTEAFF
>TRBV2|TRBJ2-1|-|-
TGTGCCAGCTCTAGAGAAGCCTACGATGAGCAGTTCTTC
CASSREAYDEQFF
>TRBV2|TRBJ2-5|-|-
TGTGCCAGCAGTGAAAGAAGCAGGCAAGAGACCCAGTACTTC
CASSERSRQETQYF
>TRBV7-9|TRBJ2-7|-|-
TGTGCCAGCAGCTTAGCTTCCGGGGACGAGCAGTACTTC
CASSLASGDEQYF
>TRBV30|TRBJ2-2|-|-
TGTGCCTGGAGCGCAGCCGGGACAACGAACACCGGGGAGCTGTTTTTT
CAWSAAGTTNTGELFF
>TRBV10-3|TRBJ2-7|TRBD2|-
TGTGCCATCAGGGTAGCGGGTAGCTCCTACGAGCAGTACTTC
CAIRVAGSSYEQYF
>TRBV6-6|TRBJ2-1|TRBD2|-
TGTGCCAGCAGAGTTGGACTAGGGGCTTACAATGAGCAGTTCTTC
CASRVGLGAYNEQFF
>TRBV4-2|TRBJ2-7|-|-
TGTGCCAGCAGCCAGATGGGGACTCTCTCCTACGAGCAGTACTTC
CASSQMGTLSYEQYF
>TRBV2|TRBJ2-1|-|few
TGTGCCAGCAGCGATGTAGGGGGTACGATGCGGAATGAGCAGTTCTTC
CASSDVGGTMRNEQFF